This T cell receptor beta chain is from a study of blood T cells in healthy people across ages. Comments on this clonotype: Its antigen is unidentified.

For the second PCR, which ran for about 6 to 12 cycles, a sample-barcoded 5' primer and a J-beta primer mix were used. TCRdb fed the 5' RACE reads into MiXCR, producing one record per CDR3 protein. The table includes about 970,000 distinct CDR3 sequences, approximately 50% detected once. Germline-derived CDR1 and CDR2 are PRHDT and FYEKMQ (reference sequence). This CDR3 is built from 13 residues. V was clipped by 5 bases and J by 2 bases, with 10 bases between them. Study results and limitations: Lack of knowledge of donor CMV status possibly confounded expanded clonotype changes. PBMCs left unsorted prevented a conclusive naive versus antigen-experienced comparison.

This receptor was obtained from a woman aged 55-70 years in good health. The rearrangement joins TRBV13 to TRBJ2-7; D is ambiguous. Sample: blood. The CDR3 sequence is CASSPKLAYEQYF. The CDR3 bases are TGTGCCAGCAGCCCGAAGTTAGCCTACGAGCAGTACTTC.